This T cell receptor beta chain was found in a study of shared clonotypes between healthy human individuals. Study-level results: Generation probabilities of non-shared clonotypes were lower (relative to those shared by all four donors).

Terminally differentiated effector memory CD45RA+ cells were excluded by CCR7 positive selection of CD45RO-negative cells. Sequencing used immunoSEQ multiplex PCR; TCRdb keeps in-frame clones, though not all of them. The sample has some 2 million clones; about 95% are singletons. Per the germline V gene, CDR1 is MGHRA and CDR2 is YSYEKL. The CDR3 is 15 amino acids. V was clipped by 4 bases and J by 0 bases, with 12 bases between them. Details on this clone: Its antigen is undetermined.

Sequencing used naive CD8+ T cells sorted from blood. V usage is TRBV4-1 and J usage is TRBJ1-1; D unclear. The receptor comes from a man younger than 35 in good health. The CDR3 is CASSPFDTLNTEAFF. The DNA for the CDR3 is TGCGCCAGCAGCCCATTTGACACGTTGAACACTGAAGCTTTCTTT.